The text below deals with one T cell receptor (beta chain). Vbeta (60) and Jbeta (13) primers were used in the PCR. Measured with immunoSEQ multiplex PCR; TCRdb has only the in-frame clones, and not every one. The sample has roughly 130,000 clones; roughly three quarters are singletons. V was pared by 5 bases and J by 2 bases, with 10 bases of the junction left unmatched. Germline values: CDR1 MNHEY, CDR2 SMNVEV (reference sequence). This CDR3 is built from 17 residues. This record belongs to a study of cytomegalovirus exposure and HLA in healthy donors. Sequenced: PBMCs. This rearrangement joins TRBV27 to TRBJ2-1, with 9 bases lining up with TRBD2. This TCR was sampled from a woman in her 40s in good health and CMV-seronegative. This chain's CDR3 is CASSQSGRILAYNEQFF. The CDR3 DNA sequence: TGTGCCAGCAGTCAAAGCGGGAGGATTTTAGCCTACAATGAGCAGTTCTTC.